These 19 T cell receptor beta chains originate from one sample sequenced in a study of T cells in Graves' hyperthyroidism and ophthalmopathy. Amplification yielded TCR beta CDR3 regions, with RNA transcripts as the source. First-round RT-PCR of the TCR CDR3 relied on the HTBI primer set. Each CDR3 protein is one row after TCRdb ran MiXCR on the multiplex PCR reads. The sample yields fewer than 650,000 distinct CDR3 sequences, about 14% seen once. Sequenced sample: blood. The receptors stem from a woman between 18 and 29 years old with Graves' ophthalmopathy.

The table lists this clonotype with a few counts. The J gene is TRBJ2-1, the V gene TRBV4-3; perhaps TRBD1 as D (6 bases). The CDR3 runs to 15 residues. CDR1 LGHNA and CDR2 YSLEER come from the germline V gene. V was clipped by 6 bases and J by 0 bases, with 12 bases between them. The CDR3 DNA is TGCGCCAGCAGACCAGACAGGAGCTCCTACAATGAGCAGTTCTTC. The encoded protein is CASRPDRSSYNEQFF.

This clonotype was counted a few times. The chain links TRBV4-2 to TRBJ2-3; D uncertain. V was pared by 0 bases and J by 4 bases, with 17 bases between. Germline V gives CDR1 LGHNA, CDR2 YNFKEQ. The CDR3 totals 17 residues. The CDR3: CASSQDHPGVVADTQYF. In DNA form, the CDR3 reads TGTGCCAGCAGCCAAGATCATCCGGGCGTAGTGGCAGATACGCAGTATTTT.

This clonotype has a count of ten or more. The chain carries TRBV19 and TRBJ2-7; the match to TRBD2 covers 14 bases. The CDR3 spans 20 residues. Germline V CDR1 and CDR2: LNHDA, SQIVND (reference sequence). Trimming at V came to 4 bases and at J to 4 bases, leaving 18 bases not matched to a gene. CDR3 DNA sequence: TGTGCCAGTAGTACCTCACCGGGACTAGCGGGAGAGGGTCGATCTTACGAGCAGTACTTC. The encoded protein is CASSTSPGLAGEGRSYEQYF.

This clonotype has at least ten counts. This chain connects TRBV3-1 to TRBJ1-5, with D possibly matching TRBD1 (6 bases). Germline V lookup: CDR1 LGHDT, CDR2 YNNKEL (reference sequence). Between the trimmed V and J ends, which lost 3 bases and 0 bases, there was a span of 6 bases. The length of the CDR3 is 14 residues. Here the CDR3 DNA reads TGTGCCAGCAGCCAGACAGGTAGCAATCAGCCCCAGCATTTT. Protein sequence: CASSQTGSNQPQHF.

There are many counts of this clonotype. V and J are TRBV12-3 or TRBV12-4 and TRBJ1-2; 9 positions agree with TRBD1. Trimming cost V 5 bases and J 4 bases; bases outside gene matches: 11. The CDR3 totals 16 residues. The CDR3, as DNA: TGTGCCAGCAGTATAAGGGGACAGGGCTATCTCTATGGCTACACCTTC. This encodes CASSIRGQGYLYGYTF.

Comments on this clonotype: A much larger clone lies a single base off, so this may be a read error. This rearrangement joins TRBV5-4 to TRBJ1-2; D call uncertain. Germline V CDR1 and CDR2: SGHNT, YYREEE (reference sequence). The CDR3 loop spans 12 amino acids. V lost 4 bases, J lost 3 bases, and 7 bases lay in between. The CDR3 here is CASSVQHYGYTF. CDR3 DNA sequence: TGTGCCAGCAGCGTACAGCACTATGGCTACACCTTC.

The table lists this clonotype with a few counts. The chain recombines TRBV9 with TRBJ2-2; 14 positions agree with TRBD2. The V segment lost 3 bases and the J segment 4 bases; nucleotides outside the gene matches: 5. There are 17 residues in the CDR3. Germline CDR1 and CDR2: SGDLS and YYNGEE. Written as DNA, the CDR3 is TGTGCCAGCAGCGAGGGACTAGCGGGAGCGGGCACCGGGGAGCTGTTTTTT. Translated, it gives CASSEGLAGAGTGELFF.

This clonotype was recorded many times. The V gene is TRBV12-3 or TRBV12-4, the J gene TRBJ1-5; D is possibly TRBD1 (6 bases). The V end lost 6 bases, the J end lost 4 bases, and 10 bases lay between the germline ends. This CDR3 has 13 amino acids. The CDR3 region has the DNA TGTGCCAGCAGCCTTCAGGGGAATCAGCCCCAGCATTTT. It codes for CASSLQGNQPQHF.

This clonotype has only a few counts. A much more abundant neighbour one base away suggests this may be a read error. The chain recombines TRBV12-3 or TRBV12-4 with TRBJ2-3, with D perhaps TRBD1 (6 bases). The CDR3 sequence is 14 residues long. CDR3 nucleotide sequence: TGTACCAGCAGTCCTTTCAGGGGTGGGGATACGCAGTATTTT. This sequence encodes CTSSPFRGGDTQYF.

This clonotype was counted only a few times. This chain uses TRBV19 with TRBJ2-7, with 7 bases matching TRBD1. CDR3 length equals 14 residues. Germline V gene data show CDR1 as LNHDA and CDR2 as SQIVND (reference sequence). The trim removed 3 bases at V and 2 bases at J, leaving 4 bases unmatched. In DNA, the CDR3 is TGTGCCAGTAGTATCGACAGGGTGGCCTACGAGCAGTACTTC. This gives the protein CASSIDRVAYEQYF.

This clonotype was counted ten times or more. V usage is TRBV28 and J usage is TRBJ1-4; a weak D match, TRBD1 (6 bases). The germline V and J ends were trimmed by 6 bases and 0 bases, with 11 bases remaining between them. The CDR3 runs 15 residues. CDR1 is MDHEN and CDR2 is SYDVKM in the germline V gene. In nucleotides, the CDR3 is TGTGCCAGCAGCCGGAGACAGGCAACTAATGAAAAACTGTTTTTT. This encodes CASSRRQATNEKLFF.

This clonotype was detected many times. The chain combines TRBV3-1 with TRBJ2-7, with TRBD2 as a possible D gene (5 bases). Germline V gene sequence: CDR1 LGHDT, CDR2 YNNKEL (reference sequence). There are 15 residues in the CDR3. V was trimmed by 4 bases and J by 4 bases, leaving 17 bases between them. CDR3 in DNA: TGTGCCAGCAGCCCTGGTGGAGGATCTTCTTACGAGCAGTACTTC. It specifies CASSPGGGSSYEQYF.

This clonotype was seen only a few times. The chain has TRBV2 and TRBJ2-3; 11 bases line up with TRBD2. Germline-derived CDR1 and CDR2 are SNHLY and FYNNEI. The CDR3 is 16 amino acids. J lost 2 bases, V lost 4 bases, and 5 bases had no gene match. CDR3 sequence (DNA): TGTGCCAGCAGTGCCATTAGCGGGAGGGCCACAGATACGCAGTATTTT. Its protein is CASSAISGRATDTQYF.

This clonotype was recorded many times. The chain employs TRBV6-1 and TRBJ2-7; TRBD2 is a possible D gene (6 bases). This CDR3 has 16 amino acids. From germline, CDR1 is MNHNS and CDR2 SASEGT. Trimming removed 0 bases from V and 0 bases from J, with 12 bases in between. The CDR3 here is CASSEAKGTVSYEQYF. CDR3 sequence (DNA): TGTGCCAGCAGTGAAGCAAAAGGGACTGTCTCCTACGAGCAGTACTTC.

This clonotype appeared many times. The chain recombines TRBV6-6 with TRBJ2-2; a possible D gene is TRBD1 (5 bases). Trimming pared 0 bases from V and 7 bases from J, leaving 15 bases between. CDR1 is MNHNY, CDR2 SVGAGI, per germline (reference sequence). The CDR3 loop spans 16 amino acids. In DNA, the CDR3 is TGTGCCAGCAGTTACTCGCGATGGGGCTCTAGCGGGGAGCTGTTTTTT. This encodes CASSYSRWGSSGELFF.

The table lists this clonotype with many counts. The V and J genes are TRBV13 and TRBJ2-1; TRBD2 matches at 9 bases. With 5 bases clipped from V and 8 bases from J, the junction kept 10 bases outside the gene matches. In germline, CDR1 is PRHDT, CDR2 FYEKMQ (reference sequence). The CDR3 sequence is 15 residues long. CDR3 sequence (DNA): TGTGCCAGCAGCCGCTTGCGGGAGGGAGTCCATGAGCAGTTCTTC. It codes for CASSRLREGVHEQFF.

Many counts were recorded for this clonotype. The chain has TRBV24-1 and TRBJ2-5; no reliable D call. V was trimmed by 2 bases and J by 7 bases, leaving 13 bases between them. The CDR3 runs to 14 residues. Germline assignment: CDR1 KGHDR and CDR2 SFDVKD. The DNA of the CDR3 is TGTGCCACCAGTGATTCAACACCGCAACCGACCCAGTACTTC. This translates into CATSDSTPQPTQYF.

Ten or more counts support this clonotype. The chain joins TRBV2 to TRBJ2-5; 7 bases match TRBD1. The length of the CDR3 is 14 residues. CDR1 and CDR2 (germline): SNHLY, FYNNEI. J gave up 5 bases and V 1 base, and 4 bases lay outside the gene matches. DNA of the CDR3: TGTGCCAGCAGTGAAGTAACAGGGGAGGAGACCCAGTACTTC. Translated: CASSEVTGEETQYF.

This clonotype was recorded many times. This chain uses TRBV7-2 with TRBJ2-1; D is perhaps TRBD1 or TRBD2 (5 bases each). With 1 base removed from V and 7 bases from J, the gap between germline ends came to 8 bases. The germline V gene has CDR1 SGHTA and CDR2 FQGNSA. This CDR3 is 13 amino acids long. The CDR3 spells CASSLGGMNEQFF. The CDR3 DNA follows: TGTGCCAGCAGCTTAGGGGGGATGAATGAGCAGTTCTTC.